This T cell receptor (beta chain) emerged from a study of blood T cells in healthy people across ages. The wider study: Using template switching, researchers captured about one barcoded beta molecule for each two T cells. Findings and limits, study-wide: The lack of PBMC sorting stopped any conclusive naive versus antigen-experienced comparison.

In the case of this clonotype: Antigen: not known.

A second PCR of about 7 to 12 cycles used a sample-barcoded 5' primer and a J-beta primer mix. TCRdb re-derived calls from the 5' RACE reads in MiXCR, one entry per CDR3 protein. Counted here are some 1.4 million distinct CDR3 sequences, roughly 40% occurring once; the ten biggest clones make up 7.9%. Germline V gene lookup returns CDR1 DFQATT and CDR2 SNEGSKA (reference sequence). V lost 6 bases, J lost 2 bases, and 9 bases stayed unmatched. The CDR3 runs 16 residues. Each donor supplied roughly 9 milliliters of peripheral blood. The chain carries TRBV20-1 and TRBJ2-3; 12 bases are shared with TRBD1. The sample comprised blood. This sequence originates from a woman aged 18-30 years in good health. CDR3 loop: CSAPGRGQGATDTQYF. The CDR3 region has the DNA TGCAGTGCCCCAGGGAGGGGACAGGGGGCCACAGATACGCAGTATTTT.